This TCR beta chain appears in the sequencing data of a study of shared clonotypes between healthy human individuals. Each sorted subset replicate got 200 ng genomic DNA, tens of thousands of genomes. Authors' data handling: For the immunoSEQ data, sequences were junction-only without quality scores, so filtering differed. The method was immunoSEQ multiplex PCR; TCRdb's version includes in-frame clones alone and lacks a portion of them. The D gene and trimming were derived from the DNA, and the V and J assignments and clone size from that table. This sample has about 2.4 million clones, with over 85% found just once. CDR1 is SGHTA and CDR2 is FQGTGA in the germline V gene. The ends were cut back, 5 bases at V and 12 bases at J, with 14 bases in the middle. The CDR3 length is 12 residues.

The V call is TRBV7-3, the J call TRBJ2-1; D possibly corresponds to TRBD1 (5 bases). Source material: naive CD4+ T cells from PBMCs. Subset of the sample: CD45RA+ positively selected. The receptor comes from a man younger than 35 in good health. Some clones in this sample may be carry-over from other donors' samples. CDR3 loop: CASSRVAGRQFF. The CDR3 DNA is TGTGCCAGCAGCCGCGTAGCAGGGCGGCAGTTCTTC. Combining the CDR3 with reference TRBV7-3 and TRBJ2-1 gives the whole variable domain GAGVSQTPSNKVTEKGKYVELRCDPISGHTALYWYRQSLGQGPEFLIYFQGTGAADDSGLPNDRFFAVRPEGSVSTLKIQRTERGDSAVYLCASSRVAGRQFFGPGTRLTVL.